The 10 T cell receptor beta chains in this list originate from one sample, sequenced in a study of blood T cell repertoires in COVID-19. The table came from immunoSEQ multiplex PCR; TCRdb's copy has only in-frame clones and leaves some out. The table lists about 130,000 clones, approximately 81% of them singletons. The sequencing input was peripheral blood. Source of these receptors: a middle-aged man with active or convalescent COVID-19.

V gene TRBV4-2 combines with J gene TRBJ2-5; TRBD2 aligns across 8 bases. Per the germline V gene, CDR1 is LGHNA and CDR2 is YNFKEQ. V shed 0 bases and J 4 bases; nucleotides not matched to a gene: 7. The length of the CDR3 is 16 residues. The CDR3, as DNA: TGTGCCAGCAGCCAAGAACGGGGGGGCGGAGGAGAGACCCAGTACTTC. It encodes CASSQERGGGGETQYF.

V gene TRBV5-1 combines with J gene TRBJ2-7; tentative D call: TRBD2 (6 bases). This CDR3 contains 14 residues. Per germline, CDR1 SGHRS and CDR2 YFSETQ. The V and J ends lost 4 bases and 5 bases respectively, with 16 bases between them. This CDR3 reads CASSVYRDFDEQYF. The CDR3 DNA is TGCGCCAGCAGCGTATACCGGGACTTCGACGAGCAGTACTTC.

The rearrangement uses TRBV9 and TRBJ1-2, with 9 bases identical to TRBD1. This CDR3 region has 15 residues. Germline V gives CDR1 SGDLS, CDR2 YYNGEE. The junction had 6 bases not matched to a gene; V was cut back by 2 bases and J by 4 bases. The DNA of the CDR3 is TGTGCCAGCAGCGTTAACAGGGGGCTTAGCTATGGCTACACCTTC. Protein product: CASSVNRGLSYGYTF.

CDR3 in amino acids: CASSAGTGRIYGYTF. CDR3 in DNA: TGTGCCAGCAGCGCCGGGACAGGCCGAATCTATGGCTACACCTTC. The chain links TRBV5-5 to TRBJ1-2; 8 bases are shared with TRBD1. Trimming cost V 4 bases and J 4 bases; bases outside gene matches: 9. The CDR3 sequence is 15 residues long. Germline V gene sequence: CDR1 SGHKS, CDR2 YYEKEE (reference sequence).

The gene calls are TRBV28 and TRBJ1-4; possibly TRBD1 for D (5 bases). Trimming took 4 bases from V and 8 from J, leaving 11 bases between them. The CDR3 totals 13 residues. CDR1 is MDHEN and CDR2 is SYDVKM in the germline V gene. CDR3: CASSSGAGEKLFF. Written as DNA, the CDR3 is TGTGCCAGCAGTTCTGGGGCGGGGGAAAAACTGTTTTTT. The variable domain in full, completed from reference TRBV28 and TRBJ1-4, reads DVKVTQSSRYLVKRTGEKVFLECVQDMDHENMFWYRQDPGLGLRLIYFSYDVKMKEKGDIPEGYSVSREKKERFSLILESASTNQTSMYLCASSSGAGEKLFFGSGTQLSVL.

The chain couples TRBV18 to TRBJ1-1; 11 bases are a match to TRBD1. The CDR3 length is 16 residues. Looked up from germline, CDR1 is KGHSH and CDR2 is LQKENI. V dropped 1 base and J dropped 5; count of bases not matched to a gene: 6. The DNA of the CDR3 is TGTGCCAGCTCACCACAGGAGAGGGACAGGGGGACTGAAGCTTTCTTT. It is translated as CASSPQERDRGTEAFF.

The rearrangement links TRBV19 to TRBJ1-5; no clear D. The CDR3 covers 12 residues. V was pared by 3 bases and J by 7 bases, with 7 bases between. Germline CDR1 LNHDA, CDR2 SQIVND (reference sequence). The CDR3 DNA is TGTGCCAGTAGTATGGTGGGCCAGCCCCAGCATTTT. Translating gives CASSMVGQPQHF.

The rearrangement joins TRBV24-1 to TRBJ2-3; D unclear. The germline gives CDR1 KGHDR, CDR2 SFDVKD. The CDR3 is made up of 12 amino acids. The V gene lost 3 bases and the J gene lost 5 bases, with 5 bases spanning the gap. CDR3 bases: TGTGCCACCAGTGATCGTAGAGATACGCAGTATTTT. This codes for CATSDRRDTQYF.

For this clone: Germline is not matched at one junction end, which may reflect a read error. V gene TRBV18 combines with J gene TRBJ2-1, with TRBD2 identical over 14 bases. This CDR3 comprises 17 residues. Germline V lookup: CDR1 KGHSH, CDR2 LQKENI. The CDR3 loop reads CASSPRTSGGTDNEQFF. CDR3 DNA sequence: TGTGCCAGCTCCCCACGGACTAGCGGGGGGACCGACAATGAGCAGTTCTTC.

This rearrangement joins TRBV7-9 to TRBJ2-1; weak D call: TRBD2 (5 bases). The germline gives CDR1 SEHNR, CDR2 FQNEAQ (reference sequence). Deletions cut 7 bases from V and 7 bases from J, with 17 bases between. The CDR3 spans 14 residues. CDR3 in amino acids: CASTERGGVNEQFF. CDR3 DNA sequence: TGTGCCAGCACCGAACGCGGAGGAGTAAATGAGCAGTTCTTC. The whole variable domain, filled in from reference TRBV7-9 and TRBJ2-1, reads DTGVSQNPRHKITKRGQNVTFRCDPISEHNRLYWYRQTLGQGPEFLTYFQNEAQLEKSRLLSDRFSAERPKGSFSTLEIQRTEQGDSAMYLCASTERGGVNEQFFGPGTRLTVL.